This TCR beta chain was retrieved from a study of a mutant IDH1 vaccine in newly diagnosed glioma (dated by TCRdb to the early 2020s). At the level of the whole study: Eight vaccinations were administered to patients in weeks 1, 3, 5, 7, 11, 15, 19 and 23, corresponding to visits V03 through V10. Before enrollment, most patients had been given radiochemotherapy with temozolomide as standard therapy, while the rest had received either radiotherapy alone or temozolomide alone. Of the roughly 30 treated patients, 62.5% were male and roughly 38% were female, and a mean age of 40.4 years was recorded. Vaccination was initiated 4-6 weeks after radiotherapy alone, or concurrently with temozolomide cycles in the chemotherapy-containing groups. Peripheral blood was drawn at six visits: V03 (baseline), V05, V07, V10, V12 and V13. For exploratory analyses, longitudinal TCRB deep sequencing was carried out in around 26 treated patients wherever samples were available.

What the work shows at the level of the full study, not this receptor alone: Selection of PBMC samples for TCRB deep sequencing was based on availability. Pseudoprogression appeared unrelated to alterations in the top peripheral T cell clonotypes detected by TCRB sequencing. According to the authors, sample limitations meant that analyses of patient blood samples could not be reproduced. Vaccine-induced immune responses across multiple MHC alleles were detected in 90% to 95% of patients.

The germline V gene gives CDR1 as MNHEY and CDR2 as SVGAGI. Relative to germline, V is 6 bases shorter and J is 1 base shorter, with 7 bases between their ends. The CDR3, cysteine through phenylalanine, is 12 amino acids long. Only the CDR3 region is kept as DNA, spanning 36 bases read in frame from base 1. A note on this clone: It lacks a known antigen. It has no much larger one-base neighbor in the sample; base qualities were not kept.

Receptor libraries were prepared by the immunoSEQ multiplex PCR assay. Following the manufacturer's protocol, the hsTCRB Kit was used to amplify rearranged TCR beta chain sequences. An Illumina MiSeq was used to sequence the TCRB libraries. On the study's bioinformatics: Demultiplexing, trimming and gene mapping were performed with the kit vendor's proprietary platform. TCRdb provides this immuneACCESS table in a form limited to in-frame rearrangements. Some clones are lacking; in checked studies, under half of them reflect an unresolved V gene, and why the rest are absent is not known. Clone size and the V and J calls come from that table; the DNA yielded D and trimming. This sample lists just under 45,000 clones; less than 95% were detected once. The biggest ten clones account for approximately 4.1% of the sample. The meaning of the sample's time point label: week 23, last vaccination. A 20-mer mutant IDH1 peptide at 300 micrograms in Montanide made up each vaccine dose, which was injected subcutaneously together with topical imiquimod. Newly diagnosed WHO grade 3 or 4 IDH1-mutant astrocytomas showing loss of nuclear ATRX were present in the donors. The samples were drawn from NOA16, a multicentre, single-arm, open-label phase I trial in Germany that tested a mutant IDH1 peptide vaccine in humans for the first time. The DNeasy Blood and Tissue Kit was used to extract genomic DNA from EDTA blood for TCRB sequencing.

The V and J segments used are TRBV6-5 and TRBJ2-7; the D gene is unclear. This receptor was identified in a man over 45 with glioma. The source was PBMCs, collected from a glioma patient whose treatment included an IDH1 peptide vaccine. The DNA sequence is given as TGTGCCAGCAGGGCATTATCCTACGAGCAGTACTTC. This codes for CASRALSYEQYF.